A selection of T cell receptor beta chains follows, all from one sample in a study of blood T cells in healthy people across ages. MiXCR, applied by TCRdb to the 5' RACE reads, yields one record per CDR3 protein. Of approximately 940,000 distinct CDR3 sequences listed, under 50% are singletons. Specimen: blood. The receptors derive from a man aged 30 to 39 in good health. CDR3s leave out the opening cysteine and the closing phenylalanine or tryptophan. The order of the fields is V gene, J gene, CDR3 protein.

v_gene: TRBV6-2/TRBV6-3
j_gene: TRBJ2-7
CDR3aa: ASTYERGGEENEQY

v_gene: TRBV12-3/TRBV12-4
j_gene: TRBJ2-7
CDR3aa: ASRGDGVGGLYEQY

v_gene: TRBV7-9
j_gene: TRBJ2-1
CDR3aa: ASSDSGAGEQF

v_gene: TRBV6-2/TRBV6-3
j_gene: TRBJ2-7
CDR3aa: ASLYRDSSYEQY

v_gene: TRBV20-1
j_gene: TRBJ2-1
CDR3aa: SASQRGVNNEQF

v_gene: TRBV6-1
j_gene: TRBJ1-2
CDR3aa: ASRSGTGAFLDGYT

v_gene: TRBV7-9
j_gene: TRBJ2-1
CDR3aa: ASSVDTGGYNEQF

v_gene: TRBV10-3
j_gene: TRBJ1-6
CDR3aa: AISKEDGSSYNSPLH

v_gene: TRBV11-2
j_gene: TRBJ1-1
CDR3aa: ASSPPWTHMNTEAF

v_gene: TRBV15
j_gene: TRBJ2-5
CDR3aa: ATSSAEQGAETQY

v_gene: TRBV29-1
j_gene: TRBJ2-1
CDR3aa: SVDGGREGRSYNEQF

v_gene: TRBV7-9
j_gene: TRBJ2-3
CDR3aa: ASSSQALTDTQY

v_gene: TRBV5-1
j_gene: TRBJ2-5
CDR3aa: ASSLEQIGTQY

v_gene: TRBV7-2
j_gene: TRBJ1-5
CDR3aa: ASSSGQVSNQPQH

v_gene: TRBV20-1
j_gene: TRBJ2-3
CDR3aa: SAWQPPAQY

v_gene: TRBV10-3
j_gene: TRBJ1-1
CDR3aa: AISLDRGNTEAF

v_gene: TRBV3-1
j_gene: TRBJ2-7
CDR3aa: ASSQGAGDREQY

v_gene: TRBV18
j_gene: TRBJ2-6
CDR3aa: ASSPGWTGAGANVLT

v_gene: TRBV20-1
j_gene: TRBJ2-1
CDR3aa: SARAWGLERNEQF

v_gene: TRBV20-1
j_gene: TRBJ2-5
CDR3aa: SAREASRQETQY